The rows below give T cell receptor beta chains drawn from one sample of a study of Ad26.COV2.S vaccination and SARS-CoV-2 variants. Profiled with immunoSEQ multiplex PCR; TCRdb holds only in-frame clones, not every one. This repertoire shows roughly 350,000 clones, around 89% found once; its top ten account for 5.5% to 7%. This specimen was peripheral blood, taken in a trial of Ad26.COV2.S vaccine versus placebo. The receptors were sampled from a person between 18 and 59 years old who received the Ad26.COV2.S COVID-19 vaccine or a placebo. Both conserved end residues are part of each CDR3. Fields, in order: clone size, J gene, D gene, V gene, CDR3 DNA, CDR3 protein. The D gene is left open where the match is weak. A clone size is listed for some rows: how often the clone was seen (once, few, many), or a class if it is expanded.

>NA|TRBJ1-5|NA|TRBV20-1
TGCAGTGCTAGTATCTTACAGTTAAATCAGCCCCAGCATTTT
CSASILQLNQPQHF
>NA|TRBJ1-6|TRBD1|TRBV6-5
TGTGCCAGCCCCTGGAGGACAGGGAATTCACCCCTCCACTTT
CASPWRTGNSPLHF
>NA|TRBJ1-5|NA|TRBV6-2/TRBV6-3
TGTGCCAGCAGCGAATGGGGAGTGGGCAATCAGCCCCAGCATTTT
CASSEWGVGNQPQHF
>NA|TRBJ1-4|TRBD1|TRBV4-3
TGCGCCAGCAGCCCAGGGGGCAGGAGGAATGAAAAACTGTTTTTT
CASSPGGRRNEKLFF
>NA|TRBJ1-1|NA|TRBV7-3
TGTGCCAGCAGCTTAACGGGCAGGGGCAACACTGAAGCTTTCTTT
CASSLTGRGNTEAFF
>NA|TRBJ2-1|NA|TRBV7-3
TGTGCCAGCAGCTTCAACAATGAGCAGTTCTTC
CASSFNNEQFF
>NA|TRBJ2-3|NA|TRBV14
TGTGCCAGCAGCCAACTAGGACCTCCCACAGATACGCAGTATTTT
CASSQLGPPTDTQYF
>NA|TRBJ2-7|TRBD1|TRBV18
TGTGCCAGCTCACCACCGGGACAGGGCGTTGGGGAGCAGTACTTC
CASSPPGQGVGEQYF
>NA|TRBJ2-7|TRBD2|TRBV6-2/TRBV6-3
TGTGCCAGCAGCCAAGCGGGGGCCACGACCTACGAGCAGTACTTC
CASSQAGATTYEQYF
>once|TRBJ1-1|NA|TRBV5-4
TGTGCCAGCAGCTTGGATTGGGGGGCCCCTGAAGCTTTCTTT
CASSLDWGAPEAFF
>NA|TRBJ2-2|NA|TRBV11-3
TGTGCCAGCAGCTTAAGGGGCTGGAACACCGGGGAGCTGTTTTTT
CASSLRGWNTGELFF
>NA|TRBJ2-5|NA|TRBV18
TGTGCCAGCTCACCCGGTATGAAGACAGGTCAAGAGACCCAGTACTTC
CASSPGMKTGQETQYF
>NA|TRBJ2-1|NA|TRBV24-1
TGTGCCACCAGTGATCGTCGGGCAGGTAACAATGAGCAGTTCTTC
CATSDRRAGNNEQFF
>NA|TRBJ1-1|NA|TRBV2
TGTGCCAGCGCCCGGGACACCATGAACACTGAAGCTTTCTTT
CASARDTMNTEAFF
>NA|TRBJ1-1|NA|TRBV4-3
TGCGCCAGCAGCCAAGTTGACACTTGGGGCACTGAAGCTTTCTTT
CASSQVDTWGTEAFF
>NA|TRBJ2-5|NA|TRBV10-2
TGCGCCAGCAGTGAGGGAGCTATTGCAGAGACCCAGTACTTC
CASSEGAIAETQYF
>NA|TRBJ1-6|NA|TRBV5-1
TGCGCCAGCAGCTTGGATCGGGGCTCGGGTTCACCCCTCCACTTT
CASSLDRGSGSPLHF
>NA|TRBJ1-2|NA|TRBV5-1
TGCGCCAGCAGGACAGTCACAGAGCATGGCTACACCTTC
CASRTVTEHGYTF
>NA|TRBJ2-1|TRBD2|TRBV7-3
TGTGCCAGCAGCCTAAGCGGGGGGAGAATATCTTTTGAGCAGTTCTTC
CASSLSGGRISFEQFF
>NA|TRBJ1-3|NA|TRBV5-6
TGTGCCAGCAGCCTGGGGACTACTGGAAACACCATATATTTT
CASSLGTTGNTIYF
>NA|TRBJ1-1|NA|TRBV7-3
TGTGCCAGCAGCTTAAGAGGTTATGGCACTGAAGCTTTCTTT
CASSLRGYGTEAFF
>NA|TRBJ2-3|NA|TRBV7-3
TGTGCCAGCAGCCTAACAGGGACGCGCACAGATACGCAGTATTTT
CASSLTGTRTDTQYF
>few|TRBJ2-1|NA|TRBV5-5
TGTGCCAGCATTATCCGGGACACGAGCTCCTACAATGAGCAGTTCTTC
CASIIRDTSSYNEQFF
>NA|TRBJ2-1|NA|TRBV19
TGTGCCAGTAAGATCGCGGACGGTCAGCACAATGAGCAGTTCTTC
CASKIADGQHNEQFF
>NA|TRBJ2-7|TRBD1|TRBV13
TGTGCCAGCAGCTTAGGAGGCAGGGGGCTTGGAGTGCAGTACTTC
CASSLGGRGLGVQYF
>once|TRBJ2-7|TRBD1|TRBV2
TGTGCCAGCAGTGAAAGCCCCGGGACAGGGAGCTACGAGCAGTACTTC
CASSESPGTGSYEQYF
>NA|TRBJ2-7|NA|TRBV4-3
TGCGCCAGCAGCCAAGATCCGGGACAATTCGAGCAGTACTTC
CASSQDPGQFEQYF
>once|TRBJ2-7|NA|TRBV19
TGTGCCAGTAGTATCGGGACGGAAAGCTCCTACGAGCAGTACTTC
CASSIGTESSYEQYF
>NA|TRBJ2-7|NA|TRBV5-4
TGTGCCAGCAGCATGGGAGGCGGGACGAGCTCCTACGAGCAGTACTTC
CASSMGGGTSSYEQYF
>NA|TRBJ1-2|TRBD1|TRBV30
TGTGCCTGGAAGGACAGGGGGCAATATGGCTACACCTTC
CAWKDRGQYGYTF
>NA|TRBJ1-1|NA|TRBV5-1
TGCGCCAGCAGGACAGGCCACACTGAAGCTTTCTTT
CASRTGHTEAFF
>once|TRBJ1-2|NA|TRBV19
TGTGCCACCCGCCGAGGATTTATGGGTGGCTACACCTTC
CATRRGFMGGYTF
>NA|TRBJ1-5|TRBD1|TRBV7-9
TGTGCCAGCAGCCAGACAGGGGCGTATACCAGCAATCAGCCCCAGCATTTT
CASSQTGAYTSNQPQHF
>few|TRBJ1-6|NA|TRBV7-9
TGTGCCAGCAGCTTAGCAGTAGGGGTGGATAATTCACCCCTCCACTTT
CASSLAVGVDNSPLHF
>NA|TRBJ1-5|NA|TRBV19
TGTGCCAGTAGTAAGGACGTAGAGGCCTATCAGCCCCAGCATTTT
CASSKDVEAYQPQHF
>NA|TRBJ1-2|TRBD1|TRBV6-5
TGTGCCAGCGGGACAGGGGTAGACGGCTACACCTTC
CASGTGVDGYTF
>NA|TRBJ1-2|NA|TRBV5-4
TGTGCCAGCAGCTTGGATACGTCTCCGAGTCGTGGCTACACCTTC
CASSLDTSPSRGYTF
>few|TRBJ2-7|NA|TRBV5-1
TGCGCCAGCAGCTTGGGGCAACAGGTCGGGGTTAGTTACGAGCAGTACTTC
CASSLGQQVGVSYEQYF
>NA|TRBJ2-7|NA|TRBV3-1/TRBV3-2
TGTGCCAGCAGCCAAGGAATTACTAGGGGCGAGCAGTACTTC
CASSQGITRGEQYF
>NA|TRBJ2-1|TRBD2|TRBV4-1
TGCGCCAGCAGCCAAGTTGGCGGGAGTTGGGATGAGCAGTTCTTC
CASSQVGGSWDEQFF
>NA|TRBJ2-3|NA|TRBV30
TGTGCCTGGAGTGTACGTGGGAATACGCAGTATTTT
CAWSVRGNTQYF
>NA|TRBJ2-1|NA|TRBV5-6
TGTGCCAGCAGCTTGGCTCTCCCAACCAATGAGCAGTTCTTC
CASSLALPTNEQFF
>NA|TRBJ2-7|TRBD2|TRBV5-8
TGTGCCAGCAGCTTGGGACTAGCGGGAGCCTACGAGCAGTACTTC
CASSLGLAGAYEQYF
>NA|TRBJ1-2|NA|TRBV10-3
TGTGCCATCAGTTTAAGGGACAACTATGGCTACACCTTC
CAISLRDNYGYTF
>NA|TRBJ1-4|TRBD1|TRBV7-9
TGTGCCAGCAGCCAGACGACAGGGACCAATGAAAAACTGTTTTTT
CASSQTTGTNEKLFF
>NA|TRBJ2-3|TRBD1|TRBV4-1
TGCGCCAGCAGCCTCAGACAGGGGAACACAGATACGCAGTATTTT
CASSLRQGNTDTQYF
>NA|TRBJ2-7|NA|TRBV7-2
TGTGCCAGCAGCTTAGACAGCTCCTACGAGCAGTACTTC
CASSLDSSYEQYF
>NA|TRBJ2-3|TRBD1|TRBV7-2
TGTGCCAGCAGCGCCAGGACAGGAGATACGCAGTATTTT
CASSARTGDTQYF